This T cell receptor beta chain was identified in a study of CD8 T cells in ankylosing spondylitis. The CDR3 is 14 residues long. V shed 3 bases and J shed 3 bases, with 13 bases lying between them. CDR1 and CDR2 from the germline V gene are DFQATT and SNEGSKA (reference sequence). Study-level points and caveats: The authors reported significant enrichment of disease-linked clones in matched ankylosing spondylitis synovial fluid. Relatively rare in peripheral blood, disease-linked clones were also CD8+. In the blood and synovial fluid of reactive arthritis, some motif variants had been previously reported.

In making TCR beta libraries, quantitative 5'-RACE with molecular barcodes was used. TCRdb re-called the 5' RACE reads through MiXCR, storing one row per CDR3 protein. The sample consists of about 300,000 distinct CDR3 sequences, around 21% of them appearing once. In regard to this clonotype: Its antigen is unidentified.

The sequence was collected from a female donor with ankylosing spondylitis or in good health (not recorded which). Specimen: blood, either unsorted or a sorted T cell fraction (not recorded which). This rearrangement joins TRBV20-1 to TRBJ2-3; the D gene is possibly TRBD2 (6 bases). The CDR3 sequence is CSARGLARTDTQYF. The CDR3 DNA reads as TGCAGTGCTAGGGGGCTAGCGAGGACAGATACGCAGTATTTT.